These 29 T cell receptor beta chains came from one sample sequenced in a study of Graves' ophthalmopathy and Graves' hyperthyroidism. RNA transcripts were the template, and TCR beta CDR3 regions were amplified from them. HTBI-primed first-round RT-PCR preceded second-round multiplex PCR. TCRdb reprocessed the multiplex PCR reads via MiXCR and lists one record per CDR3 protein. The table includes under 350,000 distinct CDR3 sequences, roughly 15% detected once. The sequencing sample was made of peripheral blood. Receptors originate from an adult man with Graves' ophthalmopathy.

This clonotype was counted at least ten times. The rearrangement links TRBV29-1 to TRBJ2-7, with a weak D call TRBD2 (6 bases). This CDR3 contains 13 residues. V gave up 1 base and J gave up 7 bases, with 14 bases separating them. The germline CDR1 and CDR2 sequences are SQVTM and ANQGSEA. CDR3 bases: TGCAGCGTTGAAGCTTCCACAGGAGGGGAGCAGTACTTC. Its protein product is CSVEASTGGEQYF.

This clonotype appeared a few times. The genes are TRBV6-1 and TRBJ1-6, with 9 positions matching TRBD1. Germline loops: CDR1 MNHNS, CDR2 SASEGT. The length of the CDR3 is 16 residues. With V trimmed by 7 bases and J by 7 bases, 11 bases remained unmatched. The CDR3 DNA reads TGTGCCAGCAAGGACAGGGGCCGGGTGAGGAATTCACCCCTCCACTTT. It codes for CASKDRGRVRNSPLHF.

This clonotype was counted ten times or more. The chain carries TRBV7-8 and TRBJ2-5; a possible D gene is TRBD1 (6 bases). V lost 1 base to trimming and J lost 3 bases, with 9 bases between them. CDR1 and CDR2 from the germline V gene are SGHVS and FQNEAQ. This CDR3 contains 14 residues. CDR3 DNA sequence: TGTGCCAGCAGCTTAGATGCAGGGGAAGAGACCCAGTACTTC. Translating it yields CASSLDAGEETQYF.

The chain joins TRBV19 to TRBJ1-1, with a weak D call TRBD1 (5 bases). V shed 2 bases and J shed 2 bases, with 15 bases lying between them. The CDR3 has 16 amino acids. Germline CDR1 is LNHDA and CDR2 is SQIVND (reference sequence). The chain's CDR3 is CASSIPGRSYNTEAFF. The CDR3 DNA reads TGTGCCAGTAGTATACCAGGGCGGAGTTATAACACTGAAGCTTTCTTT.

This clonotype was picked up many times. The rearrangement links TRBV6-1 to TRBJ2-5; 8 bases are shared with TRBD1. Germline V CDR1 and CDR2: MNHNS, SASEGT. This CDR3 contains 13 residues. Losses at the gene ends were 10 bases for V and 4 bases for J; bases not matched to a gene: 8. CDR3 nucleotide sequence: TGTGCCACTATGGACAGGGTCGGAGAGACCCAGTACTTC. Protein sequence: CATMDRVGETQYF.

This clonotype was observed many times. This chain links TRBV28 with TRBJ2-5; D remains unclear. Trimming left V 6 bases short and J 7 bases short, with 9 bases between. CDR3 length: 11 amino acids. Germline values: CDR1 MDHEN, CDR2 SYDVKM. The CDR3 DNA follows: TGTGCCAGCAGCTTTAGTGGGACCCAGTACTTC. Translation: CASSFSGTQYF.

This clonotype showed up many times. The rearrangement uses TRBV7-8 and TRBJ2-1, with D tentatively TRBD1 or TRBD2 (5 bases each). Deletions cut 6 bases from V and 5 bases from J, with 14 bases between. Looked up from germline, CDR1 is SGHVS and CDR2 is FQNEAQ. The CDR3 has 14 amino acids. CDR3 protein: CASRDPGLNNEQFF. CDR3 DNA: TGTGCCAGCAGGGACCCGGGGCTGAACAATGAGCAGTTCTTC.

This clonotype was counted many times. This chain uses TRBV6-2 or TRBV6-3 with TRBJ1-1; D gene uncertain. This CDR3 has 11 amino acids. Germline V gene sequence: CDR1 MNHEY, CDR2 SVGEGT. The V and J ends lost 7 bases and 3 bases respectively, with 6 bases between them. CDR3 loop: CASNRYTEAFF. In DNA, the CDR3 is TGTGCCAGCAATCGATACACTGAAGCTTTCTTT.

In this sample, this clonotype turned up many times. The chain joins TRBV20-1 to TRBJ2-7; 8 bases map to TRBD2. This CDR3 is built from 18 residues. Germline assignment: CDR1 DFQATT and CDR2 SNEGSKA (reference sequence). J lost 3 bases, V lost 3 bases, and 19 bases had no gene match. In nucleotides, the CDR3 is TGCAGTGCTAGTCCCAATGGGGTACCGGGACTAGTCGTCTACGAGCAGTACTTC. The encoded protein is CSASPNGVPGLVVYEQYF.

With regard to this clonotype: Just one base apart from a much larger clone, this may be a read error. This sequence joins TRBV30 and TRBJ2-2, with a tentative D call TRBD1 (6 bases). Germline lookup yields CDR1 GTSNPN and CDR2 SVGIG (reference sequence). The CDR3 length is 14 residues. The CDR3 here is CARSVQGITGELFF. The CDR3 DNA sequence: TGTGCCCGGAGTGTCCAGGGGATCACCGGGGAGCTGTTTTTT.

This clonotype appeared many times. The chain couples TRBV24-1 to TRBJ2-5; no definite D call. Germline V gives CDR1 KGHDR, CDR2 SFDVKD. Trimming removed 2 bases at V and 5 bases at J, with 5 bases between. This CDR3 spans 12 amino acids. The CDR3 DNA is TGTGCCACCAGTGATTCCTACGAGACCCAGTACTTC. It yields the protein CATSDSYETQYF.

The CDR3 DNA sequence: TGTGCCAGCAGCCAAATGGGACGGGTGTCCTACGAGCAGTACTTC. Its translation: CASSQMGRVSYEQYF. The chain links TRBV4-2 to TRBJ2-7; D may be TRBD1 or TRBD2 (5 bases each). Germline V gene sequence: CDR1 LGHNA, CDR2 YNFKEQ. The V end lost 2 bases, the J end lost 1 base, and 12 bases lay between the germline ends. The CDR3 has 15 residues.

The rearrangement joins TRBV12-3 or TRBV12-4 to TRBJ2-2; 8 bases match TRBD2. The V segment lost 5 bases and the J segment 0 bases; nucleotides outside the gene matches: 2. The CDR3 runs to 15 residues. The CDR3 loop reads CASSLTSANTGELFF. The CDR3 DNA follows: TGTGCCAGCAGTCTGACTAGCGCGAACACCGGGGAGCTGTTTTTT.

The sample holds one count of this clonotype. This chain connects TRBV12-3 or TRBV12-4 to TRBJ1-1, with D possibly being TRBD1 (6 bases). The CDR3 is 13 amino acids. Trimming removed 7 bases at V and 1 base at J, with 10 bases between. CDR3: CASIDRSNTEAFF. The CDR3 DNA sequence: TGTGCCAGCATAGACAGGTCGAACACTGAAGCTTTCTTT.

The CDR3 loop reads CASSVGGQGVTGYTF. CDR3 DNA: TGTGCCAGCAGCGTAGGGGGACAGGGGGTTACTGGCTACACCTTC. The V call is TRBV9, the J call TRBJ1-2; 11 nucleotides line up with TRBD1. The CDR3 is 15 amino acids. CDR1 and CDR2 (germline): SGDLS, YYNGEE. V gave up 0 bases and J gave up 7 bases; unmatched junction bases: 5.

This clonotype was counted ten times or more. This chain joins TRBV7-8 and TRBJ1-5, with D possibly being TRBD1 (5 bases). The germline V and J ends were trimmed by 1 base and 4 bases, with 11 bases remaining between them. Germline V gene sequence: CDR1 SGHVS, CDR2 FQNEAQ. The CDR3 totals 15 residues. CDR3 coding DNA: TGTGCCAGCAGCTTAGAAGCTTGGGGGAATCAGCCCCAGCATTTT. This translates into CASSLEAWGNQPQHF.

Regarding this clonotype: Just one base apart from a much larger clone, this may be a read error. The rearrangement uses TRBV12-3 or TRBV12-4 and TRBJ2-7; 8 bases fit TRBD1. The CDR3 consists of 13 residues. CDR3 sequence reads: CASKRTGKYERYF. The CDR3 coding sequence is TGTGCCAGCAAACGGACAGGGAAATACGAGCGGTACTTC.

The chain carries TRBV30 and TRBJ2-7; 7 nucleotides agree with TRBD2. CDR1 and CDR2 from the germline V gene are GTSNPN and SVGIG (reference sequence). This CDR3 has 15 residues. Losses at the gene ends were 1 base for V and 6 bases for J; bases not matched to a gene: 12. CDR3 residues: CAWSAPLGRAFEQYF. CDR3 sequence (DNA): TGTGCCTGGAGTGCCCCCCTGGGGAGGGCCTTCGAGCAGTACTTC.

This clonotype appeared many times. The chain carries TRBV28 and TRBJ2-7, with no clear D. V lost 6 bases and J lost 7, with 19 bases in between. This CDR3 is built from 14 residues. Germline assignment: CDR1 MDHEN and CDR2 SYDVKM. CDR3 DNA: TGTGCCAGCAGCCCCGCCCTTGGGTCGGTTGAGCAGTACTTC. Residues: CASSPALGSVEQYF.

Ten or more counts support this clonotype. This sequence joins TRBV6-2 or TRBV6-3 and TRBJ1-1; 8 bases line up with TRBD1. Germline assignment: CDR1 MNHEY and CDR2 SVGEGT. V shed 8 bases and J 4 bases; nucleotides not matched to a gene: 6. The CDR3 has 13 residues. CDR3 residues: CASGTTGGTEAFF. For the CDR3, the DNA is TGTGCCAGCGGTACTACAGGGGGCACTGAAGCTTTCTTT.

At least ten counts were recorded for this clonotype. The chain has TRBV11-3 and TRBJ1-2; the D gene is possibly TRBD1 (5 bases). The V end lost 5 bases, the J end lost 13 bases, and 29 bases lay between the germline ends. Germline V gene lookup returns CDR1 SGHNT and CDR2 YENEEA. The CDR3 spans 16 residues. CDR3 nucleotides: TGTGCCAGCAGCCCCAATCAAGGACTTACGACAGACAGAACCACCTTC. Encoded protein: CASSPNQGLTTDRTTF.

This clonotype was seen at least ten times. J is TRBJ1-5 and V is TRBV3-1, with TRBD1 identical over 7 bases. The V segment lost 1 base and the J segment 1 base; nucleotides outside the gene matches: 10. From germline, CDR1 is LGHDT and CDR2 YNNKEL (reference sequence). This CDR3 is built from 18 residues. CDR3 sequence: CASSQGDRVSVSNQPQHF. Here the CDR3 DNA reads TGTGCCAGCAGCCAAGGAGACAGGGTGTCCGTCAGCAATCAGCCCCAGCATTTT.

This clonotype has at least ten counts. The chain couples TRBV29-1 to TRBJ2-7, with 11 bases fitting TRBD2. The J segment lost 3 bases and the V segment lost 2 bases, leaving 0 bases of the junction unmatched. This CDR3 is built from 13 residues. CDR1 is SQVTM and CDR2 is ANQGSEA in the germline V gene. CDR3 coding DNA: TGCAGCGTTGAAACTAGCGGGAGCTACGAGCAGTACTTC. Translation gives CSVETSGSYEQYF.

This clonotype was observed many times. The chain is built from TRBV27 and TRBJ2-7; 10 bases line up with TRBD2. The CDR3 is 16 residues long. The germline V gene encodes CDR1 MNHEY and CDR2 SMNVEV (reference sequence). Trimming removed 1 base from V and 3 bases from J; junction bases left unmatched: 6. CDR3 nucleotide sequence: TGTGCCAGCAGTTTATGGGCAGCGGGAGGGCTCTACGAGCAGTACTTC. This codes for CASSLWAAGGLYEQYF.

This clonotype was counted many times. The chain carries TRBV9 and TRBJ2-7; D tentatively fits TRBD1 or TRBD2 (6 bases each). CDR3 size: 15 residues. V gave up 4 bases and J gave up 6 bases, with 20 bases separating them. Germline assignment: CDR1 SGDLS and CDR2 YYNGEE. The CDR3 region has the DNA TGTGCCAGCAGCCCAGGGGTCGGGACTGGGGCCGAGCAGTACTTC. Protein product: CASSPGVGTGAEQYF.

In regard to this clonotype: This may arise from a read error, as a much more abundant clone is one base away. The chain couples TRBV6-2 or TRBV6-3 to TRBJ1-2; the D is unclear. Per germline, CDR1 MNHEY and CDR2 SVGEGT. The CDR3 has 13 amino acids. V lost 10 bases and J 2 bases, leaving 14 bases between the germline ends. The CDR3 loop reads CAISAGCNYGYTF. CDR3 sequence (DNA): TGTGCCATTTCGGCGGGGTGCAACTATGGCTACACCTTC.

The sample holds many counts of this clonotype. CDR3 region: CASSVVTGMTYEQYF. In DNA, the CDR3 is TGTGCCAGCAGCGTCGTTACAGGGATGACCTACGAGCAGTACTTC. The V and J genes are TRBV28 and TRBJ2-7, with D perhaps TRBD1 (6 bases). Germline V gene sequence: CDR1 MDHEN, CDR2 SYDVKM. The CDR3 has 15 amino acids. V lost 6 bases and J lost 2, with 17 bases in between.

There are many counts of this clonotype. Here the CDR3 DNA reads TGTGCCAGCAGTGACTCAAGACAAGCTAACTATGGCTACACCTTC. Protein product: CASSDSRQANYGYTF. V is TRBV6-4 and J is TRBJ1-2; D uncertain. This CDR3 comprises 15 residues. The V end was cut by 0 bases, the J end by 0 bases, with 8 bases between. Germline CDR1 reads MRHNA; CDR2 reads SNTAGT.

In this sample, this clonotype turned up many times. The chain is built from TRBV29-1 and TRBJ1-1, with D possibly TRBD1 on 6 matching bases. Germline CDR1 reads SQVTM; CDR2 reads ANQGSEA. CDR3 length: 14 amino acids. Trimming shortened V by 7 bases and J by 0 bases, and 15 bases separated the two germline ends. CDR3: CSAGQGKVNTEAFF. The CDR3 DNA reads as TGCAGCGCAGGTCAGGGGAAGGTGAACACTGAAGCTTTCTTT.